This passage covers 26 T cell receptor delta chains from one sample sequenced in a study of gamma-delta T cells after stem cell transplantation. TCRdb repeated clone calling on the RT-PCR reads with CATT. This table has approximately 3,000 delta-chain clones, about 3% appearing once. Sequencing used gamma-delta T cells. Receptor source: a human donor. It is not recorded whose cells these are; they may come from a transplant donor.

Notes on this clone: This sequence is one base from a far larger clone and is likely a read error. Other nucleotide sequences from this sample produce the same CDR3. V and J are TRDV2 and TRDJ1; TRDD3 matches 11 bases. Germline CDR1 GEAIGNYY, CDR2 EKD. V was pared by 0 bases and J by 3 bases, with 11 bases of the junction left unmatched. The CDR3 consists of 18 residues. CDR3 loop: CACDTVVGDTRGSDKLIF. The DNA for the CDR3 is TGTGCCTGTGACACCGTTGTGGGGGATACGAGGGGGTCCGATAAACTCATCTTT.

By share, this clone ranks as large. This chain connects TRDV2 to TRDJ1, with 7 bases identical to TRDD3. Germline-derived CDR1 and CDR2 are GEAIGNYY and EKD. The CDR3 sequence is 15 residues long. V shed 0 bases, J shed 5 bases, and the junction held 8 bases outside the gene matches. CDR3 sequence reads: CACDTLNGGSDKLIF. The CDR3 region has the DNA TGTGCCTGTGACACCCTCAACGGGGGATCGGATAAACTCATCTTT.

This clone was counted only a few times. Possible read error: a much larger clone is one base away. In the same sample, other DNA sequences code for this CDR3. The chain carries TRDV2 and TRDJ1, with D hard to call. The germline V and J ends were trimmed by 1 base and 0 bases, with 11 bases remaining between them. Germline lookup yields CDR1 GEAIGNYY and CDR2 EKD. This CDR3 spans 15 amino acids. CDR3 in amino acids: CACDTLSENTDKLIF. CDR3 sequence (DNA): TGTGCCTGTGACACTTTGTCAGAAAACACCGATAAACTCATCTTT.

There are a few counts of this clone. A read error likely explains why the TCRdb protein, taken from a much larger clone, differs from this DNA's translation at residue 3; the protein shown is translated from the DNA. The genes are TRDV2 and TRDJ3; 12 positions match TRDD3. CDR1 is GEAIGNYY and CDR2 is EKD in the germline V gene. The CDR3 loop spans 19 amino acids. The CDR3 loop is CARDRLGDTRSWDTRQMFF. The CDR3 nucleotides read TGTGCCCGTGACCGGCTGGGGGATACGCGCTCCTGGGACACCCGACAGATGTTTTTC.

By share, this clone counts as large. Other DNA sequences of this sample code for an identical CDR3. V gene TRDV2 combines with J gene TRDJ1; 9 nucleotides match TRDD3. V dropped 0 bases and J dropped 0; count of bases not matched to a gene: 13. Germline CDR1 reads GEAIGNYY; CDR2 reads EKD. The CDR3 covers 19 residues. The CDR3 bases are TGTGCCTGTGACACCGCGGAACTGGGGGACAGAATGTACACCGATAAACTCATCTTT. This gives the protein CACDTAELGDRMYTDKLIF.

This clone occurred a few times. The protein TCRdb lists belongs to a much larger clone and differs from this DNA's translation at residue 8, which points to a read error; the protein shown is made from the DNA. The CDR3 region has the DNA TGTGCCTGTGACACCCTCGAGCTATACACCGATAAACTCATCTTT. Protein: CACDTLELYTDKLIF. The chain combines TRDV2 with TRDJ1; D remains unclear. CDR1 and CDR2 from the germline V gene are GEAIGNYY and EKD. The CDR3 contains 15 residues. V lost 0 bases and J lost 0, with 10 bases in between.

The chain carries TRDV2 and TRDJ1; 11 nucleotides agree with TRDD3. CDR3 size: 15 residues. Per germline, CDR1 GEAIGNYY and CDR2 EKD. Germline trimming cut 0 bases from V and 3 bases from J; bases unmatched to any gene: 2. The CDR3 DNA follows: TGTGCCTGTGACACCCTGGGGGATACTCCCGATAAACTCATCTTT. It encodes CACDTLGDTPDKLIF.

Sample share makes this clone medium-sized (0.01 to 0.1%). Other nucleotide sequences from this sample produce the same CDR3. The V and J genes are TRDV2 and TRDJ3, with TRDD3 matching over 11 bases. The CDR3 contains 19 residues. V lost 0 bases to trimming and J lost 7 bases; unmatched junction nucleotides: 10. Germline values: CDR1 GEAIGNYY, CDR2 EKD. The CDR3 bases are TGTGCCTGTGACACCGGGTGGTGGGGGATACGCAGAGACACCCGACAGATGTTTTTC. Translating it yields CACDTGWWGIRRDTRQMFF.

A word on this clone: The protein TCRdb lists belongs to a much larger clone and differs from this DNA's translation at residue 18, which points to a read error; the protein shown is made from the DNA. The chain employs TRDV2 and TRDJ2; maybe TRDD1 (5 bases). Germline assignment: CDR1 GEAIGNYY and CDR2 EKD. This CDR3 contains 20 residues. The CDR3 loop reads CACDTLNTHGSFSSAAQPFF. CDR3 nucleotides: TGTGCCTGTGACACCCTAAATACTCATGGGTCTTTCAGTTCGGCAGCACAACCCTTCTTT.

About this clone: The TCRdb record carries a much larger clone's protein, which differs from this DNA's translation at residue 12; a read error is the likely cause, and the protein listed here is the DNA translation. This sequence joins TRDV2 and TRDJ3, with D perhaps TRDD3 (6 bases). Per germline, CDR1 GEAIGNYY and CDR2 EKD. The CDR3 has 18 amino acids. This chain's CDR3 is CACDTVVGGSWGTRQMFF. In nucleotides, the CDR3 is TGTGCCTGTGACACGGTGGTGGGCGGCTCCTGGGGCACCCGACAGATGTTTTTC.

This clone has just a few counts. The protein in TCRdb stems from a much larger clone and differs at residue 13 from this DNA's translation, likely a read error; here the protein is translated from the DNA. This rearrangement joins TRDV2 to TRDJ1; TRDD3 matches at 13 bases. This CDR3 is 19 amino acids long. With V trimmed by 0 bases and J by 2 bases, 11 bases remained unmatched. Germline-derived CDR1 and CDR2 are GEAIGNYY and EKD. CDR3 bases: TGTGCCTGTGACACCGTGGGCGGACTGGGGGATACGACTACCGATAAACTCATCTTT. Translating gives CACDTVGGLGDTTTDKLIF.

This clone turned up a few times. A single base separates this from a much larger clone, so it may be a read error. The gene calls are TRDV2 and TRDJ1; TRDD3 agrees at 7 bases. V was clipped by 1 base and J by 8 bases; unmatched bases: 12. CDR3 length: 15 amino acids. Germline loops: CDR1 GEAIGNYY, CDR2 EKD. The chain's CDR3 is CACDTLGGENWKLIF. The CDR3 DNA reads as TGTGCCTGTGACACGCTGGGGGGAGAGAACTGGAAACTCATCTTT.

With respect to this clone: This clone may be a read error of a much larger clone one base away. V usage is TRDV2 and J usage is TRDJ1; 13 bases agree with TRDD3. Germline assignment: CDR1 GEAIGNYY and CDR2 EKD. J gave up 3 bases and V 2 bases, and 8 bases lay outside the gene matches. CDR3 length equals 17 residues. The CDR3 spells CACDRLGDTGDADKLIF. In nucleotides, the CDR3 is TGTGCCTGTGACAGACTGGGGGATACGGGCGACGCCGATAAACTCATCTTT.

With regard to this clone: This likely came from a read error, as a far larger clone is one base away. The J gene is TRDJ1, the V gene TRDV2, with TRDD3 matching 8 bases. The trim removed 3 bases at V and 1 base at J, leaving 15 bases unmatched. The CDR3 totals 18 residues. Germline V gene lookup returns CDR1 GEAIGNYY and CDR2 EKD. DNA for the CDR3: TGTGCCTGTGACTCCTTACTGGGGGGAAATAAGTCCACCGATAAACTCATCTTT. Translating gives CACDSLLGGNKSTDKLIF.

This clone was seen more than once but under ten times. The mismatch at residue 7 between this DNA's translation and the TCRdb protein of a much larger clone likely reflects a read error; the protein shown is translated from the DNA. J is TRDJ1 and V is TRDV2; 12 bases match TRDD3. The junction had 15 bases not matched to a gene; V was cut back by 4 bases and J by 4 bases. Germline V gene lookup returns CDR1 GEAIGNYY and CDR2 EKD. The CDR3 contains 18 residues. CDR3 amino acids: CACDPVDDWGIQFDKLIF. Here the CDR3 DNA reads TGTGCCTGTGATCCGGTCGACGACTGGGGGATACAGTTCGATAAACTCATCTTT.

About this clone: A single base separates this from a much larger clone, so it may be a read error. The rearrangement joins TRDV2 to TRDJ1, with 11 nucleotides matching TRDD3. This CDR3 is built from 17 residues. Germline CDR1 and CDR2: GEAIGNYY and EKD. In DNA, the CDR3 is TGTGCCTGTGACACCCTACTGGGGGATAAAAACACCGATAAACCCATCTTT. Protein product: CACDTLLGDKNTDKPIF.

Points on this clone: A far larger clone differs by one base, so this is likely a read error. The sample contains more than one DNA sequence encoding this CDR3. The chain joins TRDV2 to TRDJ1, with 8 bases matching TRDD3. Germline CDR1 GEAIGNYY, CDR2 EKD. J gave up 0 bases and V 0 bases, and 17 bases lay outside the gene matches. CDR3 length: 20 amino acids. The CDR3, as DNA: TGTGCCTGTGACACCGTCGGAACTGGGGGGTCTAGATTCAACACCGATAAACTCATCTTT. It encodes CACDTVGTGGSRFNTDKLIF.

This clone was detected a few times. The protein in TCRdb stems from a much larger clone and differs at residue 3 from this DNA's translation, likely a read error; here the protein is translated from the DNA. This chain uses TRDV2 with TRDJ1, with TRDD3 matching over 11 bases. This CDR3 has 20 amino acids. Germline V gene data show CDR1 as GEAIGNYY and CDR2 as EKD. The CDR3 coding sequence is TGTGCCCGTGACACCGTTGGTGGGGGATACGTCAATTTGGACACCGATAAACTCATCTTT. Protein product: CARDTVGGGYVNLDTDKLIF.

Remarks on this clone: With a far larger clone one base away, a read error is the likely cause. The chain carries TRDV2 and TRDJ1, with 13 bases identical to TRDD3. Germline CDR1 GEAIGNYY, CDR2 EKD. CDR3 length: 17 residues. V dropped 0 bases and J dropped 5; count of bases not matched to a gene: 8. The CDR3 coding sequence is TGTGCCTGTGACACCCTACTGGGGGATACGGATCGGGATAAACTCATCTTT. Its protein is CACDTLLGDTDRDKLIF.

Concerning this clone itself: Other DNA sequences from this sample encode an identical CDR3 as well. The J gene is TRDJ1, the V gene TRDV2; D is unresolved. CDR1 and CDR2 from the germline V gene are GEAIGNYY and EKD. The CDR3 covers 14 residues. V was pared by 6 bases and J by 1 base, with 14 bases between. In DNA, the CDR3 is TGTGCCTGTTCGTGGATCATAACCACCGATAAACTCATCTTT. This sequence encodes CACSWIITTDKLIF.

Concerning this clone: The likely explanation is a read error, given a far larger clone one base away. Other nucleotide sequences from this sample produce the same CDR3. CDR3 loop: CACDIVGGKGTDKLIF. CDR3 sequence (DNA): TGTGCCTGTGACATTGTGGGGGGCAAGGGCACCGATAAACTCATCTTT. The rearrangement links TRDV2 to TRDJ1; maybe TRDD3 (6 bases). The germline V gene has CDR1 GEAIGNYY and CDR2 EKD. V lost 2 bases and J lost 1, with 16 bases in between. There are 16 residues in the CDR3.

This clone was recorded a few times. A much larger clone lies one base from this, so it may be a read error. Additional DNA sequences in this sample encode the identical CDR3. CDR3 sequence: CACDTVLGDKRYTDKLIF. The CDR3 DNA reads as TGTGCCTGTGACACCGTACTGGGAGATAAAAGGTACACCGATAAACTCATCTTT. The chain employs TRDV2 and TRDJ1; D may be TRDD3 (6 bases). Trimming cost V 0 bases and J 0 bases, with 19 bases left between them. CDR3 length: 18 amino acids. Germline V lookup: CDR1 GEAIGNYY, CDR2 EKD.

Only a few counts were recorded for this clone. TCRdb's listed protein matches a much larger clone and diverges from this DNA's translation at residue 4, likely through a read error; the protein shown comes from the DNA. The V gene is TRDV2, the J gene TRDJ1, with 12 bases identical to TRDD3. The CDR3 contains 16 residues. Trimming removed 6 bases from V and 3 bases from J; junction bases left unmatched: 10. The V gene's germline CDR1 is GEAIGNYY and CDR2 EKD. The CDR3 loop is CACNELTGGYSDKLIF. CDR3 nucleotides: TGTGCCTGTAACGAACTTACTGGGGGATACTCCGATAAACTCATCTTT.

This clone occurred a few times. DNA for the CDR3: TGTGCCTGTGACCTAGTACTGGGGGCAACCGATAAACTCATCTTT. Translated: CACDLVLGATDKLIF. V and J are TRDV2 and TRDJ1; 8 positions match TRDD3. CDR1 is GEAIGNYY, CDR2 EKD, per germline. J lost 2 bases, V lost 3 bases, and 7 bases had no gene match. CDR3 length equals 15 residues.

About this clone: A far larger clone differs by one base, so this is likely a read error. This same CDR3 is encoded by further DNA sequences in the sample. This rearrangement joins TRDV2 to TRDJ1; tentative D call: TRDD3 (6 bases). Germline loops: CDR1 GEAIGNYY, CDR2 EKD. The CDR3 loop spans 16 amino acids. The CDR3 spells CACDTVGGSYTDKLIF. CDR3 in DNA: TGCGCCTGTGACACCGTGGGGGGGTCGTACACCGATAAACTCATCTTT.

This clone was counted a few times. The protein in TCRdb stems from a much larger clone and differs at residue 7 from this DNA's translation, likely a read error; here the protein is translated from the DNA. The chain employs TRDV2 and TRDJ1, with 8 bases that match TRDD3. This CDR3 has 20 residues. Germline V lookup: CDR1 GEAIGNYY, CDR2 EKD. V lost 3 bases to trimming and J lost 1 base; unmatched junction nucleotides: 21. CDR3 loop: CACDLLRDTLGRGVTDKLIF. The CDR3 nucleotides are TGTGCCTGTGACTTACTGAGGGATACGTTAGGGAGAGGAGTCACCGATAAACTCATCTTT.